This record covers a single T cell receptor (beta chain). Its antigen is currently not known. Per-base qualities were not stored, and no clone one base away is much larger. This sample is drawn from a study of blood T cells in healthy people across ages (dated by TCRdb to between 2015 and 2016). For the study in its entirety: In model experiments, template switching captured about one uniquely barcoded TCR beta cDNA molecule for every two T cells. Two additional independent replicas of 1 million unique cDNA reads from the same blood draw were analyzed for two donors (one aged 18 to 29 and one aged 80 or older). The donors were split into four age groups: young (average about 15 years), middle-aged (roughly 40), aged (approximately 59) and long-lived (roughly 86). To track age-related changes in TCR beta repertoire diversity, the study relied on deep sequencing normalized with unique cDNA molecular identifiers. Donors of different ages were randomly distributed across sequencing lanes to avoid experimental bias.

Systemically healthy Caucasian individuals from Russia, around 39 in total and aged about 6 to 95 years, were included as donors. Each donor gave 8.5 to 10 milliliters of peripheral blood, collected into EDTA-treated Vacutainer tubes. Ficoll-Paque density-gradient centrifugation was used to isolate PBMCs, with at least 7 million per sample. Trizol reagent was used to extract total RNA from PBMCs, with at least 5.5 micrograms per sample. For every donor, flow cytometry on a PBMC aliquot measured the percentage of naive CD45RAhigh/CD27high T cells. The library was produced with 5' RACE. These reads were obtained on an Illumina HiSeq 2500. A second PCR of roughly 6 to 11 cycles was run with a J-beta primer mix and a sample-barcoded 5' primer. A template-switch 5' adaptor carrying 12 random nucleotides introduced a unique molecular identifier onto each TCR beta cDNA molecule. Each sample yielded at least 2.5 million CDR3-containing paired-end reads. The Mint cDNA synthesis kit, primed by a TRBC-specific oligonucleotide, was used to synthesize first-strand cDNA from all RNA. Following uracil-DNA glycosylase treatment, a first 18-cycle PCR with universal primers M1SS and BC2_uni_R was performed on all cDNA. The paper's data handling went like this. For normalization, 1 million high-quality reads were randomly selected from each sample, with every read carrying a distinct molecular identifier. Reads sharing molecular identifiers were discarded rather than binned into consensus sequences. MiTCR, run with a Q25 quality threshold and the strictest error-elimination algorithm, handled CDR3 identification, clonotype clustering and error correction. A nonparametric unseen species model with Euler transformation was used to estimate a lower bound on total TCR beta diversity. Using fastp at Q25 and MiXCR, TCRdb reprocessed the public reads and kept productive beta chains. Every CDR3 protein is listed once, alongside the most common genes and DNA of its rows. The V and J calls here are based on TCRdb, not the publication. The sample records some 640,000 distinct CDR3 sequences, about half of which are singletons. Clones ranked in the top ten supply around 32% of the sample.

Findings and caveats that apply to the study as a whole: The CMV infection status of donors was not known, potentially confounding age-related changes in expanded clonotypes. Estimates of total diversity from one million sequenced T cells were regarded as lower bounds and underestimates. Compared with the aged group, the long-lived group had more naive CD4+ T cells, fewer expanded clones and increased TCR diversity, suggesting age selection. As age increased, observed TCR beta diversity per million T cells dropped in a roughly linear way, and a significant reduction was already evident by age about 40. The percentage of naive T cells measured by flow cytometry correlated strongly with observed TCR beta diversity. Because profiling used bulk unsorted PBMCs, naive and antigen-experienced compartments could not be compared conclusively.

Unmatched junction bases come to 11, with V trimmed by 4 bases and J by 8 bases. Looking up the germline V gene yields CDR1 SGHRS and CDR2 YFSETQ. Its CDR3 holds 17 amino acids, cysteine through phenylalanine. CDR3 DNA only is kept here, 51 bases in frame from base 1. Specimen: blood. The chain uses TRBV5-1 and TRBJ2-1, with 14 bases in between that match TRBD2. The clonotype comes from a woman aged 55 to 70 in good health. The CDR3: CASSLAAGTSGRYEQFF. DNA sequence: TGCGCCAGCAGCCTTGCGGCCGGGACTAGCGGGAGATATGAGCAGTTCTTC.